This is a list of T cell receptor beta chains from one sample in a study of blood T cells in healthy people across ages. TCRdb called the 5' RACE reads again in MiXCR, with one record for every CDR3 protein. There are 700,000 to 900,000 distinct CDR3 sequences in the sample; about 26% occur only once, and 3% lies in the top ten. The data were also submitted as part of a second study, on T cells of mothers and their children.

Sequenced input: blood. These receptors were collected from a boy between 10 and 17 years old in good health. Both conserved end residues are part of each CDR3. D genes are given only for firm matches. Size is omitted from some rows. Given values are once, few, many or a class for expanded clones.

v_call: TRBV20-1
d_call: .
clone_size: .
j_call: TRBJ2-5
cdr3_aa: CSAIWAGPQETQYF
cdr3_nt: TGCAGTGCTATTTGGGCGGGTCCGCAAGAGACCCAGTACTTC

v_call: TRBV7-7
d_call: .
clone_size: few
j_call: TRBJ2-5
cdr3_aa: CASSLASRDVGETQYF
cdr3_nt: TGTGCTAGCAGCTTAGCATCCAGGGATGTCGGAGAGACCCAGTACTTC

v_call: TRBV7-2
d_call: TRBD2
clone_size: few
j_call: TRBJ2-2
cdr3_aa: CASRPLAGSGELFF
cdr3_nt: TGTGCCAGCAGGCCCTTAGCGGGGTCCGGGGAGCTGTTTTTT

v_call: TRBV12-3/TRBV12-4
d_call: .
clone_size: .
j_call: TRBJ1-2
cdr3_aa: CASSLNLGGRYGYTF
cdr3_nt: TGTGCCAGCAGTTTGAATTTGGGGGGGCGGTACGGCTACACCTTC

v_call: TRBV7-9
d_call: TRBD1
clone_size: many
j_call: TRBJ2-7
cdr3_aa: CASSLRTGGPYEQYF
cdr3_nt: TGTGCCAGCAGCTTAAGAACAGGGGGCCCCTACGAGCAGTACTTC

v_call: TRBV27
d_call: .
clone_size: .
j_call: TRBJ2-2
cdr3_aa: CASSSALANTGELFF
cdr3_nt: TGTGCCAGCAGTTCGGCGCTTGCGAACACCGGGGAGCTGTTTTTT

v_call: TRBV7-9
d_call: .
clone_size: few
j_call: TRBJ2-5
cdr3_aa: CASRSFRGRSVETQYF
cdr3_nt: TGTGCCAGCAGATCCTTCCGGGGCCGGAGTGTAGAGACCCAGTACTTC

v_call: TRBV7-9
d_call: TRBD1
clone_size: few
j_call: TRBJ2-5
cdr3_aa: CASSLVGQGQETQYF
cdr3_nt: TGTGCCAGCAGCCTTGTAGGACAGGGCCAAGAGACCCAGTACTTC

v_call: TRBV6-2/TRBV6-3
d_call: .
clone_size: few
j_call: TRBJ1-3
cdr3_aa: CASSYPVGIGFPLRNSGNTIYF
cdr3_nt: TGTGCCAGCAGTTATCCGGTCGGAATCGGGTTCCCTCTTCGAAACTCTGGAAACACCATATATTTT

v_call: TRBV20-1
d_call: .
clone_size: few
j_call: TRBJ2-5
cdr3_aa: CSARDYQETQYF
cdr3_nt: TGCAGTGCTAGGGACTACCAAGAGACCCAGTACTTC

v_call: TRBV5-1
d_call: TRBD2
clone_size: few
j_call: TRBJ2-5
cdr3_aa: CASSSTGTSEKTQYF
cdr3_nt: TGCGCCAGCAGCTCCACCGGGACTAGTGAGAAGACCCAGTACTTC

v_call: TRBV7-2
d_call: .
clone_size: few
j_call: TRBJ1-4
cdr3_aa: CASSLAGRGNEKLFF
cdr3_nt: TGTGCCAGCAGCTTAGCCGGCAGGGGTAACGAAAAACTGTTTTTT

v_call: TRBV11-2
d_call: TRBD1
clone_size: few
j_call: TRBJ2-1
cdr3_aa: CASSVSGTGGYEQFF
cdr3_nt: TGTGCCAGCAGCGTATCCGGGACAGGGGGTTATGAGCAGTTCTTC

v_call: TRBV3-1
d_call: TRBD2
clone_size: .
j_call: TRBJ2-7
cdr3_aa: CASSQGLAGLLYEQYF
cdr3_nt: TGTGCCAGCAGCCAAGGGCTAGCGGGGCTCCTCTACGAGCAGTACTTC

v_call: TRBV12-3/TRBV12-4
d_call: .
clone_size: .
j_call: TRBJ2-3
cdr3_aa: CASSPLRGARTDTQYF
cdr3_nt: TGTGCCAGCAGTCCCCTCCGTGGGGCCCGCACAGATACGCAGTATTTT

v_call: TRBV6-6
d_call: .
clone_size: .
j_call: TRBJ1-2
cdr3_aa: CASSNGILYGWTF
cdr3_nt: TGTGCCAGCAGTAACGGGATCCTCTATGGTTGGACCTTC

v_call: TRBV12-3/TRBV12-4
d_call: TRBD1
clone_size: few
j_call: TRBJ1-1
cdr3_aa: CASRSEGAGTEAFF
cdr3_nt: TGTGCCAGCAGATCCGAGGGGGCTGGCACTGAAGCTTTCTTT

v_call: TRBV7-9
d_call: TRBD2
clone_size: few
j_call: TRBJ2-5
cdr3_aa: CASSSPTTSGEETQYF
cdr3_nt: TGTGCCAGCAGCTCCCCAACGACTAGCGGGGAAGAGACCCAGTACTTC

v_call: TRBV29-1
d_call: .
clone_size: .
j_call: TRBJ2-6
cdr3_aa: CSVWTEVTLSGANVLTF
cdr3_nt: TGCAGCGTCTGGACGGAGGTAACCCTCTCTGGGGCCAACGTCCTGACTTTC

v_call: TRBV13
d_call: TRBD1
clone_size: .
j_call: TRBJ2-7
cdr3_aa: CASSLGTDFQYF
cdr3_nt: TGTGCCAGCAGCTTGGGGACAGACTTTCAGTACTTC

v_call: TRBV10-3
d_call: .
clone_size: few
j_call: TRBJ2-7
cdr3_aa: CAISGSRDRSYEQYF
cdr3_nt: TGTGCCATCAGTGGAAGTCGGGACCGGTCCTACGAGCAGTACTTC

v_call: TRBV5-1
d_call: .
clone_size: few
j_call: TRBJ1-1
cdr3_aa: CASSLEPGIGAFF
cdr3_nt: TGCGCCAGCAGCTTGGAACCTGGCATCGGCGCTTTCTTT

v_call: TRBV9
d_call: .
clone_size: .
j_call: TRBJ2-5
cdr3_aa: CASSANFDPRETQYF
cdr3_nt: TGTGCCAGCAGCGCGAACTTTGACCCCAGAGAGACCCAGTACTTC

v_call: TRBV5-1
d_call: TRBD2
clone_size: few
j_call: TRBJ2-1
cdr3_aa: CASSLVSSGSNEQFF
cdr3_nt: TGCGCCAGCAGCTTGGTGTCTAGCGGGAGCAATGAGCAGTTCTTC

v_call: TRBV7-3
d_call: .
clone_size: many
j_call: TRBJ2-5
cdr3_aa: CASSPTSAETQYF
cdr3_nt: TGTGCCAGCAGCCCCACCTCAGCGGAGACCCAGTACTTC

v_call: TRBV12-3/TRBV12-4
d_call: TRBD1
clone_size: few
j_call: TRBJ2-3
cdr3_aa: CASSLYPYGQGAYTQYF
cdr3_nt: TGTGCCAGCAGTCTCTACCCATATGGGCAGGGGGCTTATACGCAGTATTTT

v_call: TRBV6-1
d_call: .
clone_size: .
j_call: TRBJ2-5
cdr3_aa: CATTPTIRGSGARAQYF
cdr3_nt: TGTGCCACCACGCCGACCATTAGAGGGAGCGGCGCTAGGGCCCAGTACTTC

v_call: TRBV9
d_call: .
clone_size: few
j_call: TRBJ2-7
cdr3_aa: CASSVEGIGEQYF
cdr3_nt: TGTGCCAGCAGCGTAGAGGGGATAGGCGAGCAGTACTTC

v_call: TRBV29-1
d_call: TRBD1
clone_size: few
j_call: TRBJ2-5
cdr3_aa: CSVNGQGFMEETQYF
cdr3_nt: TGCAGCGTTAATGGACAGGGGTTTATGGAAGAGACCCAGTACTTC